This note documents a single T cell receptor beta chain sequence. This record belongs to a study of shared clonotypes between healthy human individuals. Libraries were prepared by immunoSEQ multiplex PCR; TCRdb keeps only in-frame clonotypes and omits some of them. The table shows 1.5 million to 2.5 million clones, with about 94% occurring only once. Germline CDR1 is SEHNR and CDR2 is FQNEAQ (reference sequence). The CDR3 has 15 amino acids. Losses at the gene ends were 4 bases for V and 2 bases for J; bases not matched to a gene: 7. The naive CD8 population came from CD45RO-negative cells selected for CCR7, without terminally differentiated effector memory CD45RA+ cells.

V is TRBV7-9 and J is TRBJ2-7; 8 bases fit TRBD2. The source is a man between 18 and 29 years old in good health. The specimen sequenced was naive CD8+ T cells sorted from blood. The CDR3 spells CASSSPLAVAYEQYF. CDR3 in DNA: TGTGCCAGCAGCTCCCCACTAGCGGTAGCCTACGAGCAGTACTTC.